The rows below give T cell receptor beta chains drawn from one sample of a study of blood T cell repertoires in COVID-19. Sequenced by immunoSEQ multiplex PCR; TCRdb stores in-frame clones only, minus some. The data contain hundreds of thousands of clones, approximately 89% of them singletons. Material for sequencing was PBMCs or T cells enriched from blood (not recorded which). The receptor source for this set is a woman in her thirties or forties with acute COVID-19. The CDR3 runs from the conserved cysteine through the conserved F or W. A D gene is named only where the DNA matches it firmly. Only some rows state a clone size, as once, few, many or a class for expanded clones.

size	V	D	J	DNA	CDR3
NA	TRBV5-1	NA	TRBJ1-5	TGCGCCAGCAGCCCGACAGGAGATAGCAATCAGCCCCAGCATTTT	CASSPTGDSNQPQHF
NA	TRBV28	TRBD1	TRBJ1-3	TGTGCCAGCAGTATGACAGGGACCCGCTCTGGAAACACCATATATTTT	CASSMTGTRSGNTIYF
NA	TRBV4-2	TRBD2	TRBJ2-1	TGTGCCAGCAGCCGAATGACTAGCGGGAGTTCCTACAATGAGCAGTTCTTC	CASSRMTSGSSYNEQFF
NA	TRBV19	TRBD1	TRBJ1-2	TGTGCCAGTACCTCTACAGGGGCCGCTAACTATGGCTACACCTTC	CASTSTGAANYGYTF
NA	TRBV12-5	NA	TRBJ1-2	TGTGCTAGTGGACTACGAGACCACTATGGCTACACCTTC	CASGLRDHYGYTF
once	TRBV6-5	TRBD1	TRBJ1-3	TGTGCCAGCAGTTTACAGGGGTTTTTCTCTGGAAACACCATATATTTT	CASSLQGFFSGNTIYF
NA	TRBV3-1/TRBV3-2	NA	TRBJ2-5	TGTGCCAGCAGCCAATGGCTCCAAGAGACCCAGTACTTC	CASSQWLQETQYF
NA	TRBV24-1	TRBD2	TRBJ2-1	TGTGCCACCAGTGATTGGGCTAGCGGGATCGGTGAGCAGTTCTTC	CATSDWASGIGEQFF
NA	TRBV28	TRBD1	TRBJ1-2	TGTGCCAGCAGGGAGTCGACAGGGATGACTTATGGCTACACCTTC	CASRESTGMTYGYTF
NA	TRBV27	TRBD2	TRBJ2-5	TGTGCCAGCAGTCCGGCGGTAGCGGGATACCAAGAGACCCAGTACTTC	CASSPAVAGYQETQYF
NA	TRBV5-1	NA	TRBJ1-1	TGCGCCAGCAGTAGTTCAGGGTTCGCTCGGTCCACTGAAGCTTTCTTT	CASSSSGFARSTEAFF
NA	TRBV9	TRBD1	TRBJ1-2	TGTGCCAGCAGAGCTGGGACAGGGAGCGATGGCTACACCTTC	CASRAGTGSDGYTF
NA	TRBV5-4	NA	TRBJ2-1	TGTGCCAGCAGCTTGTCTGTGGGCCCCTACAATGAGCAGTTCTTC	CASSLSVGPYNEQFF
NA	TRBV11-3	NA	TRBJ2-3	TGTGCCAGTAGTGCCACAGATACGCAATATTTT	CASSATDTQYF
NA	TRBV2	TRBD2	TRBJ2-2	TGTGCCAGCAGGGGCGGGGGGACTAGCGGGCGGATCTCGGTCACCGGGGAGCTGTTTTTT	CASRGGGTSGRISVTGELFF
NA	TRBV24-1	TRBD1	TRBJ1-4	TGTGCCACCGGGGACAGTAATGAAAAACTGTTTTTT	CATGDSNEKLFF
NA	TRBV5-4	NA	TRBJ2-5	TGTGCCAGCAGCTTGGCCTCCGGGGAGACCCAGTACTTC	CASSLASGETQYF
NA	TRBV3-1/TRBV3-2	NA	TRBJ2-1	TGTGCCAGCAGCCAAGGGACTTCCTCCTTAGGGCAGTTCTTC	CASSQGTSSLGQFF
NA	TRBV28	TRBD2	TRBJ2-7	TGTGCCAGCAGTCTAAGAGGTAGGGGCCCTGCGGGAGTGCTCTACGAGCAGTACTTC	CASSLRGRGPAGVLYEQYF
NA	TRBV24-1	NA	TRBJ2-6	TGTGCCACCAGTGATCATAGCTCTGGGGCCAACGTCCTGACTTTC	CATSDHSSGANVLTF
NA	TRBV7-9	NA	TRBJ1-4	TGTGCCAGCAGCTTAGCGTCAGGGGATGAAAAACTGTTTTTT	CASSLASGDEKLFF
NA	TRBV28	TRBD2	TRBJ2-5	TGTGCCAGCAGTCGGCGGGCTCGGCAGACGGGAGGAGAGACCCAGTACTTC	CASSRRARQTGGETQYF
NA	TRBV19	NA	TRBJ2-3	TGTGCCAGTAGCATCTCACGGGGGACAGATACGCAGTATTTT	CASSISRGTDTQYF
NA	TRBV18	NA	TRBJ1-3	TGTGCCAGCTCACCCTCCCAGGGGCCTGGAAACACCATATATTTT	CASSPSQGPGNTIYF
NA	TRBV28	NA	TRBJ1-3	TGTGCCAGCAAAAAACCGGGGAGCGGAAACACCATATATTTT	CASKKPGSGNTIYF
NA	TRBV19	TRBD1	TRBJ1-5	TGTGCCAGTGGGACAGGGGAGGAAACCAATAGCAATCAGCCCCAGCATTTT	CASGTGEETNSNQPQHF
NA	TRBV11-3	NA	TRBJ2-3	TGTGCCAGCAGCTGGGGGACTTCGACCACAGATACGCAGTATTTT	CASSWGTSTTDTQYF
NA	TRBV15	TRBD1	TRBJ2-7	TGTGCCACCAGCAGAGTGGGACAGGGCGACGAGCAGTACTTC	CATSRVGQGDEQYF
NA	TRBV14	TRBD2	TRBJ2-2	TGTGCCAGCAGCCAACCACGGTCCGGACTAGCGGGACTGAACACCGGGGAGCTGTTTTTT	CASSQPRSGLAGLNTGELFF
few	TRBV19	TRBD2	TRBJ2-7	TGTGCCAGTAGTATAGGGTATTTCTCCAGCGGGGACGAGCAGTACTTC	CASSIGYFSSGDEQYF
NA	TRBV28	TRBD2	TRBJ2-1	TGTGCCAGCAGTCCTCCGCTAGCGGGAGAGGATGAGCAGTTCTTC	CASSPPLAGEDEQFF
NA	TRBV18	NA	TRBJ2-3	TGTGCCAGCTCATTCTTAGCGACTACGCAGTATTTT	CASSFLATTQYF
NA	TRBV27	TRBD1	TRBJ1-4	TGTGCCAGCAGTTCAGGGGGGAGGGAAAAACTGTTTTTT	CASSSGGREKLFF
NA	TRBV29-1	TRBD1	TRBJ1-2	TGCAGCGTTGCTTGGCAGGGGGCCGTCGTAAGGGGCTACACCTTC	CSVAWQGAVVRGYTF
NA	TRBV28	NA	TRBJ1-1	TGTGCCAGTGGGGGGGGGAACACTGAAGCTTTCTTT	CASGGGNTEAFF
once	TRBV7-9	NA	TRBJ2-5	TGTGCCAGCAGCTTAGACTCAGGGTCTGGGACCCAGTACTTC	CASSLDSGSGTQYF
NA	TRBV6-5	NA	TRBJ1-2	TGTGCCAGCACTCAGGGTAATGGCTACACCTTC	CASTQGNGYTF
NA	TRBV4-2	TRBD2	TRBJ2-7	TGTGCCAGCAGCCAAGGCCGGGACTACGGGCGGCGCGAGCAGTACTTC	CASSQGRDYGRREQYF
few	TRBV21-1	NA	TRBJ2-7	TGTGCCAGCAGCAAAGCGGGCAGCCCAAACTACGAGCAGTACTTC	CASSKAGSPNYEQYF
NA	TRBV28	NA	TRBJ2-7	TGTGCCAGCAGTTTACTAGACAGTACCTACGAGCAGTACTTC	CASSLLDSTYEQYF
NA	TRBV4-1	NA	TRBJ2-1	TGCGCCAGCAGTCTAGCGACTGTCTCCTACAATGAGCAGTTCTTC	CASSLATVSYNEQFF
NA	TRBV5-1	NA	TRBJ2-7	TGCGCCAGCAGCCACGGACAGACCTACGAGCAGTACTTC	CASSHGQTYEQYF
NA	TRBV2	NA	TRBJ1-2	TGTGCCACTGCAGAGGAAAGCTATGGCTACACCTTC	CATAEESYGYTF
NA	TRBV27	NA	TRBJ2-4	TGTGCCAGCAGTGCAGGGGCAGGGGTAGCCAAAAACATTCAGTACTTC	CASSAGAGVAKNIQYF
NA	TRBV19	TRBD2	TRBJ2-3	TGTGCCAGTAGTTTCCGGACTAGCGGAACCACAGATACGCAGTATTTT	CASSFRTSGTTDTQYF
NA	TRBV4-3	TRBD2	TRBJ2-1	TGCGCCAGCAGCCAGGAAAGCGGGAGTGGCTACAATGAGCAGTTCTTC	CASSQESGSGYNEQFF
NA	TRBV2	NA	TRBJ1-2	TGTGCCAGCAGTGGGGGCTTTGACTATGGCTACACCTTC	CASSGGFDYGYTF
NA	TRBV14	NA	TRBJ2-3	TGTGCCAGCAGCCAAGATGGGCGCAGGCCCACAGATACGCAGTATTTT	CASSQDGRRPTDTQYF
NA	TRBV19	TRBD1	TRBJ1-5	TGTGCCAGTACCCCCCCTCGGACAGGGGGAGAGCAGCCCCAGCATTTT	CASTPPRTGGEQPQHF
NA	TRBV5-4	NA	TRBJ1-6	TGTGCCAGCAGCTCCGCCACAGGGAATTCACCCCTCCACTTT	CASSSATGNSPLHF
NA	TRBV5-1	NA	TRBJ1-1	TGCGCCAGCAGCTCAGACAGGTCAACCGAAACTTTCTTT	CASSSDRSTETFF
NA	TRBV3-1/TRBV3-2	TRBD1	TRBJ1-2	TGTGCCAGCAGCCAAGGTGCAGGGGGCAAGGGCTACACCTTC	CASSQGAGGKGYTF
NA	TRBV9	NA	TRBJ1-2	TGTGCCAGCAGCGTAGTAGGAGACAGCGCGATCCATCCGAATGGCTACACCTTC	CASSVVGDSAIHPNGYTF
NA	TRBV20-1	TRBD1	TRBJ1-2	TGCAGTGCTAGTCGACAGGGATTCAACTATGGCTACACCTTC	CSASRQGFNYGYTF
NA	TRBV7-6	TRBD1	TRBJ2-3	TGTGCCAGCAGCCCTGGGACAGGGGTGGAAGATACGCAGTATTTT	CASSPGTGVEDTQYF